One sample yielded the 3 T cell receptor beta chains listed below, sequenced in a study of blood T cells in healthy people across ages. Combining a sample-barcoded 5' primer with a J-beta primer mix, a second PCR ran for 7 to 11 cycles. TCRdb recomputed calls from the 5' RACE reads with MiXCR, one row per CDR3 protein. The data contain roughly 500,000 distinct CDR3 sequences, 27% of them seen just once; the ten biggest clones take up around a sixth. Sequenced: blood. These receptor sequences come from an older woman in good health.

In its sample, this clonotype was seen many times. The CDR3 DNA follows: TGTGCCAGCAGTTACTCGGGCCAGGGCTATGGCTACACCTTC. It translates to CASSYSGQGYGYTF. The chain combines TRBV6-5 with TRBJ1-2; possible D gene TRBD1, 5 bases. From germline, CDR1 is MNHEY and CDR2 SVGAGI. Trimming took 0 bases from V and 4 from J, leaving 9 bases between them. The CDR3 length is 14 residues.

V gene TRBV20-1 combines with J gene TRBJ2-7; the D gene could be TRBD1 or TRBD2 (6 bases each). CDR3 size: 14 residues. Per the germline V gene, CDR1 is DFQATT and CDR2 is SNEGSKA (reference sequence). The V gene lost 5 bases and the J gene lost 2 bases, with 16 bases spanning the gap. CDR3: CSARRGQGTYEQYF. CDR3 DNA: TGCAGTGCTCGTCGGGGGCAGGGGACCTACGAGCAGTACTTC.

The chain employs TRBV2 and TRBJ2-4; no reliable D call. V lost 0 bases to trimming and J lost 8 bases, with 11 bases between them. Germline-derived CDR1 and CDR2 are SNHLY and FYNNEI. The CDR3 length is 14 residues. The CDR3 DNA follows: TGTGCCAGCAGTGAAGCGCTGATGAATGACATTCAGTACTTC. It encodes CASSEALMNDIQYF.